A selection of T cell receptor beta chains follows, all from one sample in a study of OX40 agonist ivuxolimab in advanced cancers. The repertoire was sequenced with immunoSEQ multiplex PCR; TCRdb's copy has only in-frame clones and lacks some. This table has 65,000 to 95,000 clones, about four fifths appearing once. The sequencing here drew on CD4+ or CD8+ T cells sorted from blood, taken in a trial of the OX40 agonist ivuxolimab. The receptors originated from an adult with an advanced solid tumor such as melanoma, head and neck, liver or kidney cancer. Both conserved end residues are part of each CDR3. The D gene is left open where the match is weak. For some rows the clone size is stated as once, few or many, or as a class when expanded; others skip it.

V: TRBV18
J: TRBJ1-1
D: .
size: once
CDR3: CASSPRNTMNTEAFF
DNA: TGTGCCAGCTCACCTCGGAATACCATGAACACTGAAGCTTTCTTT

V: TRBV28
J: TRBJ1-6
D: TRBD1
size: .
CDR3: CASQVGQGVNSPLHF
DNA: TGTGCCAGCCAGGTGGGACAGGGGGTAAATTCACCCCTCCACTTT

V: TRBV19
J: TRBJ2-2
D: .
size: .
CDR3: CASMGHWNTGELFF
DNA: TGTGCCAGCATGGGACACTGGAACACCGGGGAGCTGTTTTTT

V: TRBV5-1
J: TRBJ2-3
D: .
size: .
CDR3: CASRRAEDTDTQYF
DNA: TGCGCCAGCAGGAGAGCGGAGGACACAGATACGCAGTATTTT

V: TRBV6-6
J: TRBJ1-1
D: TRBD1
size: .
CDR3: CASSRDRGLGAFF
DNA: TGTGCCAGCAGTCGTGACAGGGGACTGGGAGCTTTCTTT

V: TRBV9
J: TRBJ2-2
D: .
size: .
CDR3: CASSVSPGGGTGELFF
DNA: TGTGCCAGCAGCGTATCACCAGGGGGAGGCACCGGGGAGCTGTTTTTT

V: TRBV5-1
J: TRBJ2-1
D: .
size: .
CDR3: CASSLAFGTSLAEQFF
DNA: TGCGCCAGCAGCTTGGCCTTCGGGACTTCCCTAGCTGAGCAGTTCTTC

V: TRBV27
J: TRBJ2-7
D: TRBD1
size: .
CDR3: CASKLTGGKAYEQYF
DNA: TGTGCCAGCAAACTGACAGGGGGAAAAGCCTACGAGCAGTACTTC

V: TRBV10-2
J: TRBJ1-2
D: TRBD1
size: once
CDR3: CASSEDRGFFSTGYTF
DNA: TGCGCCAGCAGTGAGGACAGGGGATTCTTTTCTACCGGCTACACCTTC

V: TRBV10-2
J: TRBJ2-7
D: TRBD1
size: .
CDR3: CASSDRQGRVF
DNA: TGCGCCAGCAGTGACAGACAGGGAAGAGTGTTC

V: TRBV14
J: TRBJ2-1
D: .
size: .
CDR3: CASSNLGGSSYNEQFF
DNA: TGTGCCAGCAGCAACCTCGGGGGCAGCTCCTACAATGAGCAGTTCTTC

V: TRBV5-1
J: TRBJ2-1
D: .
size: few
CDR3: CASSRTGGNEQFF
DNA: TGCGCCAGCAGCCGGACCGGTGGCAATGAGCAGTTCTTC

V: TRBV2
J: TRBJ2-7
D: TRBD2
size: .
CDR3: CASRKEGGPSEQYF
DNA: TGTGCCAGCAGGAAGGAGGGAGGGCCAAGCGAGCAGTACTTC

V: TRBV29-1
J: TRBJ1-2
D: .
size: .
CDR3: CSVDGGADGGYTF
DNA: TGCAGCGTTGATGGGGGAGCCGATGGTGGCTACACCTTC

V: TRBV7-9
J: TRBJ2-5
D: TRBD2
size: .
CDR3: CASDSGRREGRETQYF
DNA: TGTGCCAGCGACTCTGGCAGGCGGGAGGGCCGTGAGACCCAGTACTTC

V: TRBV5-1
J: TRBJ2-7
D: .
size: .
CDR3: CASSLQGSPGEQYF
DNA: TGCGCCAGCAGCTTGCAGGGCTCCCCTGGCGAGCAGTACTTC

V: TRBV27
J: TRBJ1-2
D: TRBD1
size: .
CDR3: CAERDFRDRGVYGYTF
DNA: TGTGCCGAACGCGACTTTAGGGACAGGGGCGTCTATGGCTACACCTTC

V: TRBV7-8
J: TRBJ1-1
D: .
size: .
CDR3: CASSLMDTEAFF
DNA: TGTGCCAGCAGCTTAATGGACACTGAAGCTTTCTTT

V: TRBV7-2
J: TRBJ1-5
D: TRBD1
size: few
CDR3: CASSLGGTGGDQPQHF
DNA: TGTGCCAGCAGCTTAGGCGGGACAGGGGGCGACCAGCCCCAGCATTTT

V: TRBV11-2
J: TRBJ2-3
D: .
size: few
CDR3: CASSLQTDTQYF
DNA: TGTGCCAGCAGCTTACAGACAGATACGCAGTATTTT

V: TRBV15
J: TRBJ2-5
D: .
size: .
CDR3: CATSRDPDYGETQYF
DNA: TGTGCCACCAGCAGAGATCCGGACTACGGAGAGACCCAGTACTTC

V: TRBV7-2
J: TRBJ2-2
D: TRBD2
size: once
CDR3: CASSLVGSGRNTGELFF
DNA: TGTGCCAGCAGCTTAGTAGGTAGCGGGAGGAACACCGGGGAGCTGTTTTTT

V: TRBV29-1
J: TRBJ1-1
D: .
size: .
CDR3: CSVEANTEAFF
DNA: TGCAGCGTAGAAGCGAACACTGAAGCTTTCTTT

V: TRBV11-2
J: TRBJ2-3
D: TRBD2
size: .
CDR3: CASSRSSGRRVDTQYF
DNA: TGTGCCAGCAGCCGATCGAGCGGGAGGCGGGTAGATACGCAGTATTTT

V: TRBV7-3
J: TRBJ2-7
D: .
size: .
CDR3: CASSLESGERYEQYF
DNA: TGTGCCAGCAGCTTAGAATCAGGGGAGAGGTACGAGCAGTACTTC

V: TRBV19
J: TRBJ2-3
D: .
size: few
CDR3: CASSRQHRAFPLRTDTQYF
DNA: TGTGCCAGTAGTCGCCAACATAGGGCGTTCCCTTTACGCACAGATACGCAGTATTTT

V: TRBV4-1
J: TRBJ2-2
D: TRBD2
size: .
CDR3: CASSQGGKGTITGELFF
DNA: TGCGCCAGCAGCCAAGGTGGCAAGGGGACTATTACCGGGGAGCTGTTTTTT

V: TRBV27
J: TRBJ2-3
D: .
size: .
CDR3: CASSSQTVNTDTQYF
DNA: TGTGCCAGCAGTTCACAGACAGTGAACACAGATACGCAGTATTTT

V: TRBV7-9
J: TRBJ2-7
D: TRBD2
size: .
CDR3: CASSRAGLAGGEQYF
DNA: TGTGCCAGCAGCCGAGCGGGACTAGCGGGAGGCGAGCAGTACTTC

V: TRBV5-6
J: TRBJ2-7
D: TRBD1
size: few
CDR3: CASSEIPGTGYYEQYF
DNA: TGTGCCAGCAGCGAGATACCCGGGACAGGCTACTACGAGCAGTACTTC

V: TRBV30
J: TRBJ2-1
D: TRBD1
size: .
CDR3: CAWTQRDRTYNEQFF
DNA: TGTGCCTGGACCCAGAGGGACAGGACCTACAATGAGCAGTTCTTC

V: TRBV7-2
J: TRBJ1-6
D: .
size: .
CDR3: CASATTRVSSGSPLHF
DNA: TGTGCCAGCGCTACCACTCGTGTCAGCTCGGGGTCACCCCTCCACTTT

V: TRBV4-2
J: TRBJ1-2
D: .
size: .
CDR3: CASSQDGTANYGYTF
DNA: TGTGCCAGCAGCCAAGATGGAACGGCTAACTATGGCTACACCTTC

V: TRBV7-9
J: TRBJ2-1
D: .
size: once
CDR3: CASSRSEASEQFF
DNA: TGTGCCAGCAGCCGTTCCGAAGCCAGTGAGCAGTTCTTC

V: TRBV10-3
J: TRBJ2-5
D: TRBD1
size: .
CDR3: CAISESRGRGRETQYF
DNA: TGTGCCATCAGTGAGTCGAGGGGCAGGGGGCGAGAGACCCAGTACTTC

V: TRBV7-2
J: TRBJ2-1
D: .
size: .
CDR3: CASSLLYNEQFF
DNA: TGTGCCAGCAGCTTGCTTTACAATGAGCAGTTCTTC

V: TRBV14
J: TRBJ1-2
D: .
size: .
CDR3: CASSQVLGRVANYGYTF
DNA: TGTGCCAGCAGCCAAGTTTTAGGGAGAGTAGCTAACTATGGCTACACCTTC

V: TRBV28
J: TRBJ2-1
D: .
size: .
CDR3: CASSPYPGSGQRDEQFF
DNA: TGTGCCAGCAGTCCCTACCCCGGGAGCGGACAGCGGGATGAGCAGTTCTTC

V: TRBV11-2
J: TRBJ2-5
D: .
size: .
CDR3: CASSSLRDLETQYF
DNA: TGTGCCAGCAGCTCGCTCCGGGACCTAGAGACCCAGTACTTC

V: TRBV11-3
J: TRBJ2-1
D: TRBD2
size: few
CDR3: CASSLPGGNEQFF
DNA: TGTGCCAGCAGCTTACCGGGAGGCAATGAGCAGTTCTTC

V: TRBV11-2
J: TRBJ2-1
D: .
size: .
CDR3: CASSLDGGDEQFF
DNA: TGTGCCAGCAGCTTAGATGGCGGGGATGAGCAGTTCTTC

V: TRBV12-1
J: TRBJ2-2
D: .
size: .
CDR3: CASSLGQGRAGELFF
DNA: TGTGCCAGCAGCCTGGGACAGGGGAGAGCCGGGGAGCTGTTTTTT

V: TRBV15
J: TRBJ2-2
D: .
size: .
CDR3: CATSRDVGGSPGELFF
DNA: TGTGCCACCAGCAGAGATGTCGGCGGATCACCGGGGGAGCTGTTTTTT

V: TRBV2
J: TRBJ1-4
D: .
size: once
CDR3: CASRQGLANEKLFF
DNA: TGTGCCAGCAGGCAGGGGTTAGCTAATGAAAAACTGTTTTTT

V: TRBV5-1
J: TRBJ1-2
D: .
size: once
CDR3: CASSLGMGPGYGYTF
DNA: TGCGCCAGCAGCTTGGGGATGGGGCCAGGCTATGGCTACACCTTC

V: TRBV28
J: TRBJ1-1
D: .
size: few
CDR3: CASTPAGDEAFF
DNA: TGTGCCAGCACCCCCGCTGGGGATGAAGCTTTCTTT

V: TRBV10-3
J: TRBJ1-2
D: .
size: few
CDR3: CATHNTGINYGYTF
DNA: TGTGCCACCCACAATACAGGGATTAACTATGGCTACACCTTC

V: TRBV5-6
J: TRBJ1-6
D: TRBD1
size: .
CDR3: CASSRGTGGYNSPLHF
DNA: TGTGCCAGCAGCCGGGGGACAGGGGGCTATAATTCACCCCTCCACTTT

V: TRBV12-5
J: TRBJ2-3
D: .
size: .
CDR3: CASGLFRADTQYF
DNA: TGTGCTAGTGGTTTGTTTAGAGCGGATACGCAGTATTTT

V: TRBV11-1
J: TRBJ2-7
D: TRBD1
size: .
CDR3: CASSQQGREQYF
DNA: TGTGCCAGCAGCCAACAGGGGCGCGAGCAGTACTTC

V: TRBV15
J: TRBJ2-3
D: .
size: .
CDR3: CATSKSTDTQYF
DNA: TGTGCCACCAGCAAGAGCACAGATACGCAGTATTTT